This record covers a single TCR beta chain. Its antigen remains unknown. These data belong to a study of neoadjuvant nivolumab and ipilimumab in lung cancer. Broader study findings: Higher pretherapy blood TCR richness went with higher resected-tumor richness. Only two of four nivolumab-treated tumors gained richness and clonality by surgery. Only a small number of samples underwent TCR sequencing.

The assay was immunoSEQ multiplex PCR, and TCRdb's table has in-frame clones only and misses some. The data contain about 8,100 clones, around 79% of them seen just once; the ten biggest clones take up about 6.2%. The CDR3 is 13 amino acids. V gave up 2 bases and J gave up 4 bases, with 8 bases separating them. Germline V gives CDR1 MGHRA, CDR2 YSYEKL. The receptor was isolated from an adult with non-small cell lung cancer. The V and J genes are TRBV4-1 and TRBJ1-2, with D possibly matching TRBD1 (6 bases). Sample: adjacent normal lung tissue, taken after neoadjuvant nivolumab, alone or with ipilimumab, at or shortly before surgery. The CDR3 loop is CASSQRGGYGYTF. The DNA of the CDR3 is TGCGCCAGCAGCCAAAGGGGGGGCTATGGCTACACCTTC.